The 5 T cell receptor beta chains below come from one sample, sequenced in a study of graft-versus-host responses after intestinal transplantation (dated by TCRdb to the early 2020s). The time point label on this specimen signifies: cells obtained before transplantation from donor or recipient. These TCRs are of unknown antigen specificity. Receptor libraries were prepared by the immunoSEQ multiplex PCR assay. Drawn from immuneACCESS, this table holds only the in-frame rearrangements with V and J called that TCRdb kept. Clones are partly lost; checked studies trace under half to an unresolved V gene and leave the rest unexplained. The sample yields some 83,000 clones; 91% were counted once. The ten largest clonotypes hold more than 0.095% of the sample. Sequenced material: unstimulated CD4+ T cells sorted from spleen or lymph node cells, taken before intestinal transplant. These receptors were obtained from a human donor who received an intestinal transplant.

This chain joins TRBV12-5 and TRBJ2-7; TRBD2 is a possible D gene (6 bases). V was cut by 8 bases and J by 2 bases, with 13 bases left in between. Germline CDR1 LGHNT, CDR2 FRNRAP. This CDR3 is 13 amino acids long. CDR3 DNA: TGTGCTAGTTGCCGGGACTCGGCCTACGAGCAGTACTTC. It is translated as CASCRDSAYEQYF.

J is TRBJ1-2 and V is TRBV9; 9 bases fit TRBD1. CDR3 length: 15 residues. CDR1 is SGDLS, CDR2 YYNGEE, per germline. J was trimmed by 1 base and V by 0 bases; bases with no gene match: 1. The CDR3 loop is CASSVVGQGNYGYTF. In nucleotides, the CDR3 is TGTGCCAGCAGCGTAGTGGGACAGGGTAACTATGGCTACACCTTC.

This chain links TRBV18 with TRBJ1-2; D gene unclear. The CDR3 has 12 residues. Germline lookup yields CDR1 KGHSH and CDR2 LQKENI. The ends were cut back, 5 bases at V and 4 bases at J, with 8 bases in the middle. In nucleotides, the CDR3 is TGTGCCAGCTCAGATTCCGGCTATGGCTACACCTTC. This sequence encodes CASSDSGYGYTF.

V usage is TRBV19 and J usage is TRBJ2-1; 8 bases line up with TRBD2. With 1 base clipped from V and 6 bases from J, the junction kept 5 bases outside the gene matches. The germline V gene has CDR1 LNHDA and CDR2 SQIVND (reference sequence). The CDR3 spans 15 residues. In DNA form, the CDR3 reads TGTGCCAGTAGTATAGTCGTCGGGGGGGGCAATGAGCAGTTCTTC. Translating it yields CASSIVVGGGNEQFF. The full variable domain, rest sourced from reference TRBV19 and TRBJ2-1, is DGGITQSPKYLFRKEGQNVTLSCEQNLNHDAMYWYRQDPGQGLRLIYYSQIVNDFQKGDIAEGYSVSREKKESFPLTVTSAQKNPTAFYLCASSIVVGGGNEQFFGPGTRLTVL.

Comment on this clone: Germline and junction disagree at one end, which may indicate a read error. The rearrangement links TRBV7-9 to TRBJ1-1; D call uncertain. The CDR3 length is 13 residues. Per the germline V gene, CDR1 is SEHNR and CDR2 is FQNEAQ (reference sequence). CDR3: CASSLGPNAEAFF. The CDR3 DNA sequence: TGTGCCAGCAGCTTAGGGCCGAACGCTGAAGCTTTCTTT.